The 25 T cell receptor beta chains in this list originate from one sample, sequenced in a study of shared clonotypes between healthy human individuals. Only in-frame clones appear in the TCRdb table, and some are missing; sequencing was by immunoSEQ multiplex PCR. Of over a million clones in the sample, around 78% were seen once. The sample comprised memory CD4+ T cells from PBMCs. Stated subset: CD45RA-negative fraction. These receptors were collected from a man between 18 and 29 years old in good health. Some clones in this sample may be carry-over from other donors' samples.

This chain joins TRBV18 and TRBJ1-5; D is unclear. V dropped 2 bases and J dropped 6 bases, with 17 bases sitting between them. In germline, CDR1 is KGHSH, CDR2 LQKENI. The CDR3 extends over 16 amino acids. CDR3 region: CASSPSIITRGQPQHF. CDR3 sequence (DNA): TGTGCCAGCTCACCAAGCATCATTACACGGGGTCAGCCCCAGCATTTT.

The V gene is TRBV28, the J gene TRBJ1-2; no clear D gene. CDR1 is MDHEN and CDR2 is SYDVKM in the germline V gene. CDR3 size: 16 residues. Between the trimmed V and J ends, which lost 7 bases and 5 bases, there was a span of 23 bases. CDR3 DNA: TGTGCCAGCATTCGCACAATGGGGTCCTCCTGGTATGGCTACACCTTC. As protein: CASIRTMGSSWYGYTF.

On this clone itself: A much larger clone sits a single nucleotide away, making a read error possible. Because it lacks the conserved phenylalanine or tryptophan at the end, this CDR3 is likely a read error. The chain employs TRBV29-1 and TRBJ1-2; 7 bases map to TRBD1. Germline assignment: CDR1 SQVTM and CDR2 ANQGSEA. Losses at the gene ends were 6 bases for V and 4 bases for J; bases not matched to a gene: 5. This CDR3 region has 12 residues. CDR3 sequence reads: CSVGQQSYGYTS. The CDR3 nucleotides are TGCAGCGTGGGACAGCAAAGCTATGGCTACACCTCC.

This clone was picked up many times. The sample carries other DNA sequences with the same CDR3. The rearrangement links TRBV11-2 to TRBJ2-2, with D maybe TRBD2 (5 bases). Per germline, CDR1 SGHAT and CDR2 FQNNGV. The CDR3 runs to 15 residues. Trimming took off 1 base at V and 11 bases at J, with 17 bases between the two ends. CDR3 sequence: CASSLGITPGYELFF. The DNA for the CDR3 is TGTGCCAGCAGCTTAGGAATAACACCGGGATATGAGCTGTTTTTT.

V and J are TRBV5-6 and TRBJ2-7; D is uncertain. The germline V and J ends were trimmed by 3 bases and 0 bases, with 13 bases remaining between them. This CDR3 contains 15 residues. Germline V gene lookup returns CDR1 SGHDT and CDR2 YYEEEE. The CDR3 loop reads CASSSGLWDSYEQYF. The CDR3 nucleotides read TGTGCCAGCAGCTCGGGCTTGTGGGACTCCTACGAGCAGTACTTC.

This rearrangement joins TRBV27 to TRBJ2-1; 9 bases align to TRBD2. CDR1 is MNHEY and CDR2 is SMNVEV in the germline V gene (reference sequence). The CDR3 is made up of 14 amino acids. J lost 2 bases, V lost 6 bases, and 2 bases had no gene match. For the CDR3, the DNA is TGTGCCAGCAGGGCGGGGGGGACCTACAATGAGCAGTTCTTC. This gives the protein CASRAGGTYNEQFF.

The chain employs TRBV7-8 and TRBJ1-2; D might be TRBD1 (6 bases). Trimming took off 0 bases at V and 8 bases at J, with 19 bases between the two ends. Germline-derived CDR1 and CDR2 are SGHVS and FQNEAQ. The CDR3 sequence is 16 residues long. This chain's CDR3 is CASSLALAGGARGYTF. The CDR3 DNA follows: TGTGCCAGCAGCTTAGCTTTGGCGGGGGGGGCGAGAGGCTACACCTTC.

Details on this clone: A read error is possible here, since a much larger clone lies one base away. The same CDR3 arises from other DNA sequences in this sample as well. The gene calls are TRBV2 and TRBJ2-5; a possible D gene is TRBD1 (5 bases). Trimming left V 3 bases short and J 3 bases short, with 5 bases between. CDR1 is SNHLY and CDR2 is FYNNEI in the germline V gene. The CDR3 is 12 amino acids. The CDR3 bases are TGTGCCAGCAGTGACAGGGAAGAGACCCAGTACTTC. This translates into CASSDREETQYF.

This clone was seen a handful of times. V gene TRBV6-1 combines with J gene TRBJ1-2; D not certain. The germline V and J ends were trimmed by 0 bases and 4 bases, with 12 bases remaining between them. The CDR3 has 15 amino acids. Germline CDR1 is MNHNS and CDR2 is SASEGT. The DNA of the CDR3 is TGTGCCAGCAGTGAAGCGCAACGGAGATCCTATGGCTACACCTTC. This codes for CASSEAQRRSYGYTF.

This chain connects TRBV4-1 to TRBJ2-1; no clear D. V lost 0 bases to trimming and J lost 5 bases, with 17 bases between them. This CDR3 comprises 17 residues. CDR1 is MGHRA, CDR2 YSYEKL, per germline. CDR3 sequence reads: CASSQDPHGHVHNEQFF. The CDR3 DNA sequence: TGCGCCAGCAGCCAAGATCCCCACGGCCACGTACACAATGAGCAGTTCTTC.

This clone was seen a few times. J is TRBJ1-2 and V is TRBV30, with D maybe TRBD1 (6 bases). The CDR3 totals 13 residues. V lost 6 bases and J lost 7, with 18 bases in between. The germline V gene has CDR1 GTSNPN and CDR2 SVGIG (reference sequence). The CDR3 loop reads CACFGGWKGGYTF. CDR3 bases: TGTGCCTGCTTTGGGGGCTGGAAAGGTGGCTACACCTTC.

This clone occurred once. The chain is built from TRBV6-1 and TRBJ1-4, with 8 bases identical to TRBD1. CDR3 size: 13 residues. Germline-derived CDR1 and CDR2 are MNHNS and SASEGT. V was pared by 6 bases and J by 8 bases, with 5 bases of the junction left unmatched. This chain's CDR3 is CASRSGQGEKLFF. The DNA for the CDR3 is TGTGCCAGCAGATCAGGACAGGGAGAAAAACTGTTTTTT.

The rearrangement links TRBV5-6 to TRBJ2-5; the match to TRBD1 covers 10 bases. The J call may be faulty, since TRBJ2-7 better matches the DNA end. This CDR3 region has 15 residues. CDR1 and CDR2 from the germline V gene are SGHDT and YYEEEE. The CDR3 loop reads CASSSADRGRYEQYF. As DNA, the CDR3 is TGTGCCAGCAGCTCTGCCGACAGGGGGCGGTACGAGCAGTACTTC.

This clone was seen repeatedly, ten times or more. The chain uses TRBV7-3 and TRBJ2-2, with D uncertain. CDR1 is SGHTA and CDR2 is FQGTGA in the germline V gene. V dropped 5 bases and J dropped 5 bases, with 9 bases sitting between them. The CDR3 runs to 13 residues. The CDR3 DNA is TGTGCCAGCAGCAACCCTTCAACCGGGGAGCTGTTTTTT. This translates into CASSNPSTGELFF. Using reference TRBV7-3 and TRBJ2-2 for the parts outside the CDR3, the full variable domain is GAGVSQTPSNKVTEKGKYVELRCDPISGHTALYWYRQSLGQGPEFLIYFQGTGAADDSGLPNDRFFAVRPEGSVSTLKIQRTERGDSAVYLCASSNPSTGELFFGEGSRLTVL.

V and J are TRBV29-1 and TRBJ2-1; D not resolved. CDR1 is SQVTM, CDR2 ANQGSEA, per germline. This CDR3 has 13 amino acids. Between the trimmed V and J ends, which lost 4 bases and 6 bases, there was a span of 13 bases. The CDR3 spells CSVGRSLFNEQFF. The DNA of the CDR3 is TGCAGCGTTGGGAGATCACTCTTCAATGAGCAGTTCTTC.

The rearrangement joins TRBV7-9 to TRBJ2-7; 8 nucleotides match TRBD2. The trim removed 6 bases at V and 3 bases at J, leaving 10 bases unmatched. The CDR3 has 15 residues. The germline V gene has CDR1 SEHNR and CDR2 FQNEAQ (reference sequence). CDR3 region: CASSPVGTSRYEQYF. The CDR3 DNA follows: TGTGCCAGCAGTCCAGTTGGGACTAGTCGCTACGAGCAGTACTTC.

The chain employs TRBV6-6 and TRBJ2-7; TRBD2 aligns across 14 bases. The CDR3 has 16 residues. With V trimmed by 6 bases and J by 13 bases, 17 bases remained unmatched. The germline gives CDR1 MNHNY, CDR2 SVGAGI (reference sequence). The CDR3 sequence is CASSRDRGLGLAGVYF. CDR3 nucleotides: TGTGCCAGCAGCCGGGACAGGGGCCTGGGACTAGCGGGAGTCTACTTC.

The CDR3 DNA reads TGCAGCGTGGGGGGAAAGTACACAGATACGCAGTATTTT. This codes for CSVGGKYTDTQYF. V and J are TRBV29-1 and TRBJ2-3; perhaps TRBD2 as D (6 bases). Trimming left V 6 bases short and J 2 bases short, with 12 bases between. Germline loops: CDR1 SQVTM, CDR2 ANQGSEA. CDR3 size: 13 residues.

V gene TRBV7-2 combines with J gene TRBJ2-5; D is unclear. V dropped 1 base and J dropped 0 bases, with 18 bases sitting between them. CDR3 size: 18 residues. Germline-derived CDR1 and CDR2 are SGHTA and FQGNSA. In nucleotides, the CDR3 is TGTGCCAGCAGCTTAGAATTGGCGCTTGAGTGGTACCAAGAGACCCAGTACTTC. Its translation is CASSLELALEWYQETQYF.

Concerning this clone: A far larger clone is one base from this, pointing to a likely read error. This sequence joins TRBV9 and TRBJ2-5; D gene unclear. Germline V gives CDR1 SGDLS, CDR2 YYNGEE. The CDR3 is made up of 13 amino acids. The CDR3, as DNA: TGTGCCAGCAGCGTAGGATCTCAAGAGGCCCAGTACTTC. Protein product: CASSVGSQEAQYF.

This rearrangement joins TRBV21-1 to TRBJ2-5; TRBD1 was called by the table and not checked on the DNA. TRBV21-1 is a pseudogene locus. There are 14 residues in the CDR3. The CDR3 coding sequence is TGTGCCAGCAGCAAGCCGGGACAGCAAGAGACCCAGTACTTC. Its protein is CASSKPGQQETQYF.

This chain uses TRBV5-4 with TRBJ1-2; D uncertain. V lost 1 base and J lost 7, with 14 bases in between. Germline values: CDR1 SGHNT, CDR2 YYREEE (reference sequence). The CDR3 contains 14 residues. For the CDR3, the DNA is TGTGCCAGCAGCTTGAGAGCAGGAAAGCCTGGCTACACCTTC. Translated, it gives CASSLRAGKPGYTF.

V and J are TRBV5-1 and TRBJ2-3, with TRBD2 matching over 13 bases. Trimming removed 3 bases from V and 3 bases from J; junction bases left unmatched: 10. The CDR3 contains 18 residues. Germline assignment: CDR1 SGHRS and CDR2 YFSETQ. The CDR3 spells CASSSPRTSGSVTDTQYF. Written as DNA, the CDR3 is TGCGCCAGCAGCTCACCCCGGACTAGCGGGAGTGTGACAGATACGCAGTATTTT.

The V and J genes are TRBV7-8 and TRBJ1-1; D call uncertain. The CDR3 totals 15 residues. Deletions cut 0 bases from V and 0 bases from J, with 8 bases between. In germline, CDR1 is SGHVS, CDR2 FQNEAQ. This CDR3 reads CASSLAFRLNTEAFF. DNA for the CDR3: TGTGCCAGCAGCTTAGCATTTAGGTTGAACACTGAAGCTTTCTTT. Using reference TRBV7-8 and TRBJ1-1 for the parts outside the CDR3, the full variable domain is GAGVSQSPRYKVAKRGQDVALRCDPISGHVSLFWYQQALGQGPEFLTYFQNEAQLDKSGLPSDRFFAERPEGSVSTLKIQRTQQEDSAVYLCASSLAFRLNTEAFFGQGTRLTVV.

The chain has TRBV30 and TRBJ1-1; 9 bases map to TRBD1. Germline V lookup: CDR1 GTSNPN, CDR2 SVGIG (reference sequence). V lost 2 bases to trimming and J lost 5 bases; unmatched junction nucleotides: 6. The CDR3 consists of 14 residues. The CDR3 loop reads CAWSLTGGGTEAFF. The CDR3 DNA is TGTGCCTGGAGTTTAACAGGGGGCGGGACTGAAGCTTTCTTT.